The table lists the clone carrying this T cell receptor (beta chain) with a few counts. Antigen: not known. The CDR3 is made up of 15 amino acids. Trimming cost V 4 bases and J 4 bases, with 14 bases left between them. Germline CDR1 and CDR2: ENHRY and SYGVKD. The data stem from a study of metastatic and nonmetastatic thyroid tumors. The overall study: Malignant thyroid and benign thyroid patients provided blood and tumor or nodule tissue whose repertoires were compared.

General observations from the study: Benign nodules were reported to have significantly lower TCR beta diversity than malignant thyroid tumors, in blood and tumor.

In the study's own analysis: Clinicopathological groups of papillary thyroid cancer showed CDR3 differences that were used to build a distant-metastasis classifier. MiXCR reprocessed the PCR reads for TCRdb. The V and J calls and clone size are TCRdb's, not the authors'. The sample holds 20,000 to 25,000 clones; 10% to 15% are singletons and the top ten take approximately 6.2%. Until they underwent thyroid surgery, no patient had received any treatment. The receptor was isolated from a male donor with papillary thyroid cancer or a benign thyroid nodule (not recorded which). Some clones in this sample may be carry-over from other donors' samples. The sample taken for sequencing was blood. The chain combines TRBV10-3 with TRBJ2-1; D is ambiguous. CDR3: CAISGPESRYNEQFF. As DNA, the CDR3 is TGTGCCATCAGTGGTCCAGAAAGCAGGTACAATGAGCAGTTCTTC.